Included here is one TCR beta chain sequence, with context. Antigen: not known. This sample is part of a study of cytomegalovirus exposure and HLA in healthy donors. Looking at the study overall: Within the Caucasian-associated ancestry cluster were under 85% of the 398 genotyped donors.

Study findings and constraints: It was reportedly the case that the classifier diagnosed cytomegalovirus status with high specificity and sensitivity.

The PCR contained 60 Vbeta and 13 Jbeta primers. In the authors' methods: Unique TCR beta chains numbered about 80 million in a later analysis, with around 10 million shared. TCRdb keeps only in-frame clones here, not all; method: immunoSEQ multiplex PCR. D and trimming were read from the DNA, whereas the V and J calls and clone size are those reported in that table. The table includes around 140,000 clones, approximately 9% detected once. The germline V gene has CDR1 ENHRY and CDR2 SYGVKD. The CDR3 covers 12 residues. Trimming cost V 8 bases and J 4 bases; bases outside gene matches: 3. The chain couples TRBV10-3 to TRBJ1-2; 8 bases are a match to TRBD1. The sample comprised PBMCs. The source of this sequence is a woman aged 40 to 55 in good health and CMV-seropositive. CDR3 amino acids: CAIPGTGYGYTF. In nucleotides, the CDR3 is TGTGCCATCCCGGGGACAGGCTATGGCTACACCTTC.